The 29 T cell receptor beta chains reported below all come from one sample, sequenced in a study of blood T cell repertoires in COVID-19. Clones were sequenced by immunoSEQ multiplex PCR, and TCRdb holds only the in-frame ones, with some missing. The table records around 150,000 clones, 85% of them present only once. What was sequenced was peripheral blood. The receptors were gathered from a human donor with acute or convalescent COVID-19. The donor label of this sample is uncertain.

The V gene is TRBV4-2, the J gene TRBJ1-5; unclear D gene. V gave up 0 bases and J gave up 7 bases, with 7 bases separating them. CDR1 is LGHNA and CDR2 is YNFKEQ in the germline V gene. The CDR3 runs 13 residues. CDR3: CASSQEEEQPQHF. Here the CDR3 DNA reads TGTGCCAGCAGCCAAGAGGAGGAACAGCCCCAGCATTTT.

The chain joins TRBV3-1 (or the pseudogene TRBV3-2) to TRBJ1-1; TRBD1 matches at 7 bases. CDR3 length: 15 residues. The V gene's germline CDR1 is LGHDT and CDR2 YNNKEL (reference sequence). The V and J ends lost 4 bases and 5 bases, in that order; junction bases with no gene match: 10. The CDR3 bases are TGTGCCAGCAGCCTACGAAGGGGGCAGTGGACTGAAGCTTTCTTT. It encodes CASSLRRGQWTEAFF.

This clone was counted only a few times. The chain uses TRBV10-2 and TRBJ1-2, with a possible D match to TRBD1 (5 bases). Germline CDR1 and CDR2: WSHSY and SAAADI. The CDR3 spans 13 residues. Trimming removed 6 bases at V and 0 bases at J, with 8 bases between. CDR3 protein: CASREGPNYGYTF. The DNA of the CDR3 is TGCGCCAGCAGGGAGGGGCCTAACTATGGCTACACCTTC.

The chain uses TRBV30 and TRBJ2-6, with 12 bases lining up with TRBD1. CDR3 length equals 17 residues. The J segment lost 4 bases and the V segment lost 5 bases, leaving 9 bases of the junction unmatched. Germline loops: CDR1 GTSNPN, CDR2 SVGIG (reference sequence). The CDR3 nucleotides are TGTGCCTGGTCCCCGGGACAGGGGGCGCGAGGGGCCAACGTCCTGACTTTC. Encoded protein: CAWSPGQGARGANVLTF.

This chain uses TRBV10-3 with TRBJ2-2; 9 nucleotides align to TRBD1. This CDR3 contains 14 residues. V was pared by 7 bases and J by 4 bases, with 4 bases of the junction left unmatched. Germline V gene data show CDR1 as ENHRY and CDR2 as SYGVKD. Here the CDR3 reads CAITETGGTGELFF. The DNA of the CDR3 is TGTGCCATCACCGAGACAGGGGGCACCGGGGAGCTGTTTTTT.

This rearrangement joins TRBV29-1 to TRBJ2-6, with 7 positions matching TRBD1. This CDR3 is 17 amino acids long. Germline V gene sequence: CDR1 SQVTM, CDR2 ANQGSEA. V trimming: 5 bases; J trimming: 2 bases; junction bases outside the gene matches: 12. CDR3 in amino acids: CSVSEAGGPTGANVLTF. Here the CDR3 DNA reads TGCAGCGTTTCGGAGGCAGGGGGTCCTACTGGGGCCAACGTCCTGACTTTC.

This chain connects TRBV28 to TRBJ1-4; D gene unclear. The V gene lost 3 bases and the J gene lost 2 bases, with 7 bases spanning the gap. CDR1 is MDHEN, CDR2 SYDVKM, per germline. This CDR3 spans 14 amino acids. The CDR3 sequence is CASSFGVTNEKLFF. CDR3 nucleotides: TGTGCCAGCAGTTTCGGGGTGACTAATGAAAAACTGTTTTTT.

The CDR3 DNA reads TGCGCCAGCAGCTCCCACTCTAGCACAGATACGCAGTATTTT. Amino acids: CASSSHSSTDTQYF. The chain uses TRBV5-1 and TRBJ2-3; D is uncertain. The CDR3 has 14 residues. Germline CDR1 SGHRS, CDR2 YFSETQ. Trimming took off 3 bases at V and 0 bases at J, with 8 bases between the two ends.

A single count supports this clone. This chain joins TRBV9 and TRBJ2-3; possible D gene TRBD2, 7 bases. This CDR3 spans 16 amino acids. Germline CDR1 and CDR2: SGDLS and YYNGEE. The germline V and J ends were trimmed by 2 bases and 0 bases, with 13 bases remaining between them. CDR3 residues: CASSVRGGYSTDTQYF. The DNA for the CDR3 is TGTGCCAGCAGCGTTAGGGGGGGCTATAGCACAGATACGCAGTATTTT.

The chain couples TRBV28 to TRBJ1-5, with D hard to call. Deletions cut 5 bases from V and 1 base from J, with 9 bases between. The CDR3 has 14 amino acids. Germline V gene data show CDR1 as MDHEN and CDR2 as SYDVKM. The CDR3 spells CASSAGGSNQPQHF. The CDR3 nucleotides are TGTGCCAGCAGTGCGGGAGGGAGCAATCAGCCCCAGCATTTT.

The chain joins TRBV10-3 to TRBJ1-1, with D possibly matching TRBD1 (5 bases). CDR3 length: 13 residues. Trimming took 5 bases from V and 5 from J, leaving 12 bases between them. Per the germline V gene, CDR1 is ENHRY and CDR2 is SYGVKD. Here the CDR3 reads CAISTGGGTEAFF. CDR3 nucleotide sequence: TGTGCCATCAGTACGGGGGGAGGTACTGAAGCTTTCTTT.

The chain combines TRBV7-8 with TRBJ2-5; no clear D gene. The CDR3 is 9 amino acids. Germline V lookup: CDR1 SGHVS, CDR2 FQNEAQ. Trimming cost V 10 bases and J 11 bases, with 11 bases left between them. For the CDR3, the DNA is TGTGCCACCCCACCTAGGCAGTACTTC. Encoded protein: CATPPRQYF.

The chain recombines TRBV6-5 with TRBJ1-1; 7 nucleotides align to TRBD1. With V trimmed by 0 bases and J by 1 base, 5 bases remained unmatched. This CDR3 contains 16 residues. Germline values: CDR1 MNHEY, CDR2 SVGAGI. The CDR3 DNA is TGTGCCAGCAGTTACTCGAGGGGGCGAAGGAACACTGAAGCTTTCTTT. Translation gives CASSYSRGRRNTEAFF.

The chain combines TRBV12-1 with TRBJ1-5; TRBD1, the table's D call, lacks a check against the DNA. TRBV12-1 is a recognized pseudogene. The CDR3 is 19 residues long. CDR3 amino acids: CASSNLRGQGAYSNQPQHF. The CDR3 DNA sequence: TGTGCCAGCAGCAATCTCCGGGGACAGGGGGCTTATAGCAATCAGCCCCAGCATTTT.

This sequence joins TRBV7-2 and TRBJ1-2, with D tentatively TRBD1 (5 bases). CDR3 length: 12 amino acids. CDR1 is SGHTA and CDR2 is FQGNSA in the germline V gene. Deletions cut 4 bases from V and 9 bases from J, with 12 bases between. CDR3 loop: CASSWGGSSYTF. DNA of the CDR3: TGTGCCAGCAGCTGGGGGGGTTCTAGCTACACCTTC.

The chain couples TRBV7-2 to TRBJ2-7; 12 bases are shared with TRBD2. Germline V CDR1 and CDR2: SGHTA, FQGNSA. The V segment lost 5 bases and the J segment 0 bases; nucleotides outside the gene matches: 8. The CDR3 consists of 17 residues. CDR3 region: CASSPRLAGALSYEQYF. In nucleotides, the CDR3 is TGTGCCAGCAGCCCAAGACTAGCGGGGGCTCTCTCCTACGAGCAGTACTTC.

This clone was seen a few times. The chain has TRBV2 and TRBJ1-2, with TRBD1 as a possible D gene (6 bases). Per the germline V gene, CDR1 is SNHLY and CDR2 is FYNNEI. V lost 5 bases and J lost 0, with 10 bases in between. This CDR3 has 14 amino acids. The CDR3 coding sequence is TGTGCCAGCAGTCAACAGGGTTCTAACTATGGCTACACCTTC. This sequence encodes CASSQQGSNYGYTF.

The chain uses TRBV6-5 and TRBJ1-6; 10 bases map to TRBD1. There are 14 residues in the CDR3. Germline trimming cut 5 bases from V and 9 bases from J; bases unmatched to any gene: 4. Germline CDR1 is MNHEY and CDR2 is SVGAGI. The CDR3 nucleotides are TGTGCCAGCAGTACCGGGACAGGGGTTTCACCCCTCCACTTT. Translated: CASSTGTGVSPLHF.

This clone has only a few counts. The V and J genes are TRBV4-3 and TRBJ2-6; weak D call: TRBD2 (6 bases). The germline gives CDR1 LGHNA, CDR2 YSLEER. CDR3 length: 15 residues. V lost 1 base and J lost 3, with 7 bases in between. This CDR3 reads CASSQGLDGANVLTF. The CDR3 DNA reads TGCGCCAGCAGCCAAGGACTAGATGGGGCCAACGTCCTGACTTTC.

The chain has TRBV28 and TRBJ2-7; maybe TRBD2 (7 bases). Trimming took off 2 bases at V and 4 bases at J, with 15 bases between the two ends. The CDR3 contains 15 residues. Germline-derived CDR1 and CDR2 are MDHEN and SYDVKM. The CDR3 DNA reads TGTGCCAGCAGTTTAGGGGGAGGGGGGTCGTACGAGCAGTACTTC. This sequence encodes CASSLGGGGSYEQYF.

CDR3 DNA: TGTGCCAGCAGCTTAGAAGGGGGGGCTGAAGCTTTCTTT. Amino acid sequence: CASSLEGGAEAFF. V gene TRBV7-9 combines with J gene TRBJ1-1; possible D gene TRBD1, 6 bases. Trimming took off 1 base at V and 6 bases at J, with 9 bases between the two ends. This CDR3 is 13 amino acids long. Germline V gene sequence: CDR1 SEHNR, CDR2 FQNEAQ (reference sequence).

This chain links TRBV2 with TRBJ1-1; 7 bases fit TRBD1. V shed 8 bases, J shed 0 bases, and the junction held 15 bases outside the gene matches. CDR1 is SNHLY, CDR2 FYNNEI, per germline. This CDR3 has 17 residues. The CDR3: CASLQGDLPFMNTEAFF. The CDR3 DNA is TGTGCCAGCCTGCAGGGGGACCTCCCTTTCATGAACACTGAAGCTTTCTTT.

J is TRBJ1-2 and V is TRBV18, with 7 bases that match TRBD1. Per germline, CDR1 KGHSH and CDR2 LQKENI. This CDR3 comprises 15 residues. The V gene end was trimmed by 3 bases and the J gene end by 2 bases; junction bases not matched to a gene: 6. CDR3 bases: TGTGCCAGCTCACCGGGACAGCCTCGCAACTATGGCTACACCTTC. This encodes CASSPGQPRNYGYTF. Full variable domain (rest looked up from reference TRBV18 and TRBJ1-2): NAGVMQNPRHLVRRRGQEARLRCSPMKGHSHVYWYRQLPEEGLKFMVYLQKENIIDESGMPKERFSAEFPKEGPSILRIQQVVRGDSAAYFCASSPGQPRNYGYTFGSGTRLTVV.

This clone has more than one count but fewer than ten. The genes are TRBV7-9 and TRBJ1-2; D uncertain. In germline, CDR1 is SEHNR, CDR2 FQNEAQ (reference sequence). V was pared by 1 base and J by 6 bases, with 12 bases between. This CDR3 contains 14 residues. CDR3 DNA sequence: TGTGCCAGCAGCTTAGTGGCCAGTCAAGATGGCTACACCTTC. Amino acids: CASSLVASQDGYTF.

The CDR3 nucleotides are TGTGCCAGCAGCCCTAGGTTTGAACGGAACACTGAAGCTTTCTTT. It specifies CASSPRFERNTEAFF. The chain has TRBV9 and TRBJ1-1; D call uncertain. Germline loops: CDR1 SGDLS, CDR2 YYNGEE. Trimming removed 4 bases from V and 1 base from J, with 14 bases in between. This CDR3 is built from 15 residues.

The V call is TRBV6-6, the J call TRBJ2-2; weak D call: TRBD2 (7 bases). V lost 5 bases and J lost 3, with 22 bases in between. Per germline, CDR1 MNHNY and CDR2 SVGAGI (reference sequence). The CDR3 totals 18 residues. CDR3 in DNA: TGTGCCAGCAGTCGCGACTTGATAGGGGGGGCGGACACCGGGGAGCTGTTTTTT. This codes for CASSRDLIGGADTGELFF.

CDR3 protein: CASSQEGPGTGKSEQFF. The CDR3 bases are TGTGCCAGCAGCCAAGAAGGGCCCGGGACAGGGAAGAGTGAGCAGTTCTTC. The genes are TRBV14 and TRBJ2-1; 9 nucleotides match TRBD1. The V segment lost 0 bases and the J segment 9 bases; nucleotides outside the gene matches: 12. The CDR3 sequence is 17 residues long. Germline lookup yields CDR1 SGHDN and CDR2 FVKESK.

The DNA of the CDR3 is TGTGCCAGCAAGACTAGCGGGGGGGGTTACAATGAGCAGTTCTTC. Amino acids: CASKTSGGGYNEQFF. J is TRBJ2-1 and V is TRBV11-2, with 14 bases matching TRBD2. Germline CDR1 SGHAT, CDR2 FQNNGV. The trim removed 7 bases at V and 4 bases at J, leaving 3 bases unmatched. This CDR3 contains 15 residues.

In its sample, this clone was seen a few times. The V and J genes are TRBV2 and TRBJ1-5, with D perhaps matching TRBD1 (6 bases). V was cut by 5 bases and J by 0 bases, with 11 bases left in between. Germline CDR1 SNHLY, CDR2 FYNNEI. This CDR3 comprises 15 residues. The CDR3 is CASSLQGYSNQPQHF. As DNA, the CDR3 is TGTGCCAGCAGTCTACAGGGTTATAGCAATCAGCCCCAGCATTTT.